This T cell receptor beta chain was obtained from a study of early T cells in non-severe SARS-CoV-2 infection. Looking at the study overall: Sequencing of bulk RNA from unsorted whole blood was done, without chain pairing.

Regarding the study as a whole: VDJdb matching favored anti-spike CD8 responses, missing private and CD4 specificities.

Molecules of cDNA were individually given unique molecular identifiers that were attached to them. Using its own MiXCR run on the 5' RACE reads, TCRdb lists one record per CDR3 protein. This table holds approximately 50,000 distinct CDR3 sequences, around a tenth found once. CDR1 and CDR2 from the germline V gene are LNHDA and SQIVND (reference sequence). The CDR3 consists of 15 residues. Trimming stripped 0 bases from V and 0 bases from J, with 6 bases between. There are a few counts of this clonotype. Its antigen is not identified. This sequence joins TRBV19 and TRBJ2-1; D gene ambiguous. Input material: whole blood. The sequence came from an adult who was a healthcare worker with PCR-confirmed SARS-CoV-2 infection or an uninfected control (not recorded which). The CDR3 loop reads CASSIDTISYNEQFF. The CDR3 DNA is TGTGCCAGTAGTATAGATACCATCTCCTACAATGAGCAGTTCTTC. Variable domain in full (rest from reference TRBV19 and TRBJ2-1): DGGITQSPKYLFRKEGQNVTLSCEQNLNHDAMYWYRQDPGQGLRLIYYSQIVNDFQKGDIAEGYSVSREKKESFPLTVTSAQKNPTAFYLCASSIDTISYNEQFFGPGTRLTVL.